This T cell receptor beta chain was sequenced during a study of beta chain features in type 1 diabetes. Study-wide points: All four CD4+ subsets from Type 1 diabetes patients carried moderately but significantly shorter TCRB CDR3s. Insertion counts at VDJ junctions were lower in type 1 diabetes patients, who also showed more deletions there.

In its sample, this clone was seen a few times. Its antigen remains unknown. The same CDR3 also results from other DNA sequences found in this sample. Germline values: CDR1 LGHNA, CDR2 YNFKEQ. The V end was cut by 3 bases, the J end by 2 bases, with 9 bases between. The CDR3 has 14 amino acids. Sequenced material consisted of expressed TCRB transcripts (all of the isolated RNA was reverse transcribed). The average output of naive, central memory and regulatory T cell samples was 3.6 million or so reads. The data were produced by immunoSEQ multiplex PCR, yet TCRdb's version contains in-frame clones alone and is incomplete. The data show about 150,000 clones, 10% seen once.

This receptor was identified in a man in his thirties or forties with type 1 diabetes. The V gene is TRBV4-2, the J gene TRBJ2-3, with D tentatively TRBD1 (6 bases). What was sequenced was central memory CD4+ T cells from blood. The CDR3 sequence: CASSQGALTDTQYF. DNA for the CDR3: TGTGCCAGCAGCCAGGGGGCTCTCACAGATACGCAGTATTTT.